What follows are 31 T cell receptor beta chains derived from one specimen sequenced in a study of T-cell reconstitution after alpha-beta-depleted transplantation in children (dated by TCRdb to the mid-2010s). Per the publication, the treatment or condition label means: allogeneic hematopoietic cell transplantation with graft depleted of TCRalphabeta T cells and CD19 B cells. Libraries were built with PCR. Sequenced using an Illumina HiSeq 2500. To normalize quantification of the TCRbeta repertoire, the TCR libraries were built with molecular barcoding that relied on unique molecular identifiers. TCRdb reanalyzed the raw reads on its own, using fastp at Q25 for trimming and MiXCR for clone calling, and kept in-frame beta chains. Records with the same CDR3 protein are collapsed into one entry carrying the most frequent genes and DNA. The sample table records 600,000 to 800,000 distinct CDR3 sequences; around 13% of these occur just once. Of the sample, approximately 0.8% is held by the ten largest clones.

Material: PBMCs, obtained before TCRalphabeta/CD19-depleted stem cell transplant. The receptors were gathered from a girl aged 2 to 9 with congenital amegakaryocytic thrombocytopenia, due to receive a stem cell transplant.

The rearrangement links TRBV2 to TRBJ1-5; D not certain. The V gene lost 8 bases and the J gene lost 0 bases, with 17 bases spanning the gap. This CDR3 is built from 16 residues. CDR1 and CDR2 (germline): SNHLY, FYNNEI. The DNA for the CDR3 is TGTGCCAGCGAAATCACAAACCCGGGTAGCAATCAGCCCCAGCATTTT. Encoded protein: CASEITNPGSNQPQHF.

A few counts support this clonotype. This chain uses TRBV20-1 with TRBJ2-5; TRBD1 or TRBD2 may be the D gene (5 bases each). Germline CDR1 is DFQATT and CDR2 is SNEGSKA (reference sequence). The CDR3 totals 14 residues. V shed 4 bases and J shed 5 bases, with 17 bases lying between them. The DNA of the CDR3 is TGCAGTGCTAAGAGGGACGAGGTCAGGGAGACCCAGTACTTC. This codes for CSAKRDEVRETQYF.

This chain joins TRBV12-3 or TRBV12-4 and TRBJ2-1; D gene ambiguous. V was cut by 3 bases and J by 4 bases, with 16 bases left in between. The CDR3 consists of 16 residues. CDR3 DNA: TGTGCCAGCAGTTTTCTGGAGCGCACGAGGTACAATGAGCAGTTCTTC. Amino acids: CASSFLERTRYNEQFF.

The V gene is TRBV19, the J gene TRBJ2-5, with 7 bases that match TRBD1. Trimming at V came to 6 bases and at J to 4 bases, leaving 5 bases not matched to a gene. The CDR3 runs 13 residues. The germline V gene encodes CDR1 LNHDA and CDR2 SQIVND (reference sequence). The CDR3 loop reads CASRTGKGETQYF. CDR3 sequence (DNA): TGTGCCAGTAGGACAGGGAAGGGAGAGACCCAGTACTTC.

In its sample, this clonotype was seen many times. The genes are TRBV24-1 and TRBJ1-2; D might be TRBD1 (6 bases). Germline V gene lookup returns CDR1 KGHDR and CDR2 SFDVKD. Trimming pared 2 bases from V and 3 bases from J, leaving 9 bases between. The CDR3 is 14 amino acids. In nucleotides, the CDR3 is TGTGCCACCAGTGATTGGACAGTAGACTATGGCTACACCTTC. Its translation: CATSDWTVDYGYTF.

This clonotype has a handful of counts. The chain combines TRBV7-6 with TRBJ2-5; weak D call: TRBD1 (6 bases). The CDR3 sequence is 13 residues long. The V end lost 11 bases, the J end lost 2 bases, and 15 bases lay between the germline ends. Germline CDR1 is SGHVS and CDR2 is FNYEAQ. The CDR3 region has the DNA TGTGCCGTTACCGGGACACCTCAAGAGACCCAGTACTTC. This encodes CAVTGTPQETQYF.

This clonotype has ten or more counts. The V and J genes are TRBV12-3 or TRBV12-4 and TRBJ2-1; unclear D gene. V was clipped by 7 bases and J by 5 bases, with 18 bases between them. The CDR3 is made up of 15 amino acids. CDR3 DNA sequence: TGTGCCAGCATCTTCAAGGCTAGTGACAACAATGAGCAGTTCTTC. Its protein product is CASIFKASDNNEQFF.

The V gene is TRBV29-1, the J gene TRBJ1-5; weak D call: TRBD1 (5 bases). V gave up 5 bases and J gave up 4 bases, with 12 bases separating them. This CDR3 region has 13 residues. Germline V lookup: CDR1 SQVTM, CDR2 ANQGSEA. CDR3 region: CSVSQGSNQPQHF. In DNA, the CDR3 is TGCAGCGTTTCGCAGGGTTCTAATCAGCCCCAGCATTTT.

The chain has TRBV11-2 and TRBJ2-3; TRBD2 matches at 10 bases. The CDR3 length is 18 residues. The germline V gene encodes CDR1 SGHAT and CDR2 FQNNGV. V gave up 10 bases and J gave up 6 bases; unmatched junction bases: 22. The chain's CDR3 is CANPPPPGLAGVTDTQYF. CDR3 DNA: TGTGCCAACCCTCCGCCCCCTGGTCTAGCGGGAGTAACCGATACGCAGTATTTT.

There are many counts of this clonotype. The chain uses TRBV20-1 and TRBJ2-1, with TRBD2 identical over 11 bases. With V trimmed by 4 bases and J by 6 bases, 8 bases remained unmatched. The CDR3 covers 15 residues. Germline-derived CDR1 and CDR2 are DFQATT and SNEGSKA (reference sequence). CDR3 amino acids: CSANVLAGAFNEQFF. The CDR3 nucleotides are TGCAGTGCTAACGTACTAGCGGGAGCTTTCAATGAGCAGTTCTTC.

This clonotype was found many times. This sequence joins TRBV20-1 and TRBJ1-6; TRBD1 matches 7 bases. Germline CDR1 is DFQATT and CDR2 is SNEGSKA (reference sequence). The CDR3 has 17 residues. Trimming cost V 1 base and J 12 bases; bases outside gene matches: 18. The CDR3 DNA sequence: TGCAGTGCTAGAGCACCCTTGGCGGGACAGCTCCGTGGACCCCTCCACTTT. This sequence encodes CSARAPLAGQLRGPLHF.

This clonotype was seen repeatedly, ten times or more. CDR3 bases: TGCGCCAGCAGCTTGCCGGGGCCGCGGGAGGCGCCAGATACGCAGTATTTT. Its translation is CASSLPGPREAPDTQYF. The chain uses TRBV5-1 and TRBJ2-3; 8 bases line up with TRBD2. Unmatched junction bases numbered 11, after V lost 1 base and J lost 4 bases. In germline, CDR1 is SGHRS, CDR2 YFSETQ. The CDR3 is 17 amino acids.

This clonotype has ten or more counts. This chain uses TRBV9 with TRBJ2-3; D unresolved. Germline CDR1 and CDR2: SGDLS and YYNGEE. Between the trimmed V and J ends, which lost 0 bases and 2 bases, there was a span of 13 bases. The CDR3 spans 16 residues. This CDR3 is CASSVDKGYSTDTQYF. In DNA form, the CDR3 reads TGTGCCAGCAGCGTAGACAAGGGATACTCCACAGATACGCAGTATTTT.

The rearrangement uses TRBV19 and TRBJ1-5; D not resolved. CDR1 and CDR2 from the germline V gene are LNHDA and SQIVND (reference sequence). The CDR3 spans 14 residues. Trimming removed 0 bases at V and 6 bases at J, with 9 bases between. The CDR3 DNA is TGTGCCAGTAGTATAGAGGGCCCTCGTCAGCCCCAGCATTTT. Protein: CASSIEGPRQPQHF. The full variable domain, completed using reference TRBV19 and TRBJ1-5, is DGGITQSPKYLFRKEGQNVTLSCEQNLNHDAMYWYRQDPGQGLRLIYYSQIVNDFQKGDIAEGYSVSREKKESFPLTVTSAQKNPTAFYLCASSIEGPRQPQHFGDGTRLSIL.

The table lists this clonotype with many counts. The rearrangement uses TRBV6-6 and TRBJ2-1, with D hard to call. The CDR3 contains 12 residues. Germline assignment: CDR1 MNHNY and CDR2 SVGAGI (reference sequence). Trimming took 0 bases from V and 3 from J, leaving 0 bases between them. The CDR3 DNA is TGTGCCAGCAGTTACTCCTACAATGAGCAGTTCTTC. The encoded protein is CASSYSYNEQFF.

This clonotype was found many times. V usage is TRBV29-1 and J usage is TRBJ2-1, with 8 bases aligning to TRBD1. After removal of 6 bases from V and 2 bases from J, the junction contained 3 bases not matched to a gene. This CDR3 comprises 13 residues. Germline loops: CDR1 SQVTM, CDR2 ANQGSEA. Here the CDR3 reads CSVDRGAYNEQFF. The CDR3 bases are TGCAGCGTCGACAGGGGCGCCTACAATGAGCAGTTCTTC.

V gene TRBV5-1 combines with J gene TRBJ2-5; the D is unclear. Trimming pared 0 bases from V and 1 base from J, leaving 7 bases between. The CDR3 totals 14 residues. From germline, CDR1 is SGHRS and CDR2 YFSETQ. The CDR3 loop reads CASSLASRQETQYF. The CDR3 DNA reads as TGCGCCAGCAGCTTGGCCAGCCGCCAAGAGACCCAGTACTTC.

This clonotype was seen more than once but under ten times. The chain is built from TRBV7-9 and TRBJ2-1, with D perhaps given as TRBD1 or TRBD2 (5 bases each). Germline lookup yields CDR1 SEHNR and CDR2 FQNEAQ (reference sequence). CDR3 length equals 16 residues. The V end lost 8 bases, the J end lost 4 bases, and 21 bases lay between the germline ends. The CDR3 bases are TGTGCCAGCCTCTTCACCCCGGGGCCCAGTTACAATGAGCAGTTCTTC. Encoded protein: CASLFTPGPSYNEQFF.

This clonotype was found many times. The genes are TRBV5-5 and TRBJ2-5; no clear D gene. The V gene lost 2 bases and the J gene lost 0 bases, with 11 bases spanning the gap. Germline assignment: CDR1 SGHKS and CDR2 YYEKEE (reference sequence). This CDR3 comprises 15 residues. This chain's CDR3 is CASSFDLSHQETQYF. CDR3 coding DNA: TGTGCCAGCAGCTTCGATCTCAGTCACCAAGAGACCCAGTACTTC.

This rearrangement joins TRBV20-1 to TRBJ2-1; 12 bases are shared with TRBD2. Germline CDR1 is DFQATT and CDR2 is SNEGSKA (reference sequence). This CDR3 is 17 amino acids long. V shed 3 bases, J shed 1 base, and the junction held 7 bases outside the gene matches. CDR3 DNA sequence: TGCAGTGCTAGGGGGAGGACTAGCGGGAAATCCTACAATGAGCAGTTCTTC. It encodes CSARGRTSGKSYNEQFF.

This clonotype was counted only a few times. The CDR3 here is CASSQVPQGGTGELFF. DNA of the CDR3: TGTGCCAGCAGCCAAGTCCCGCAGGGCGGGACCGGGGAGCTGTTTTTT. The chain couples TRBV4-2 to TRBJ2-2, with D perhaps matching TRBD1 or TRBD2 (5 bases each). Trimming took off 1 base at V and 5 bases at J, with 14 bases between the two ends. The CDR3 runs 16 residues. Germline CDR1 reads LGHNA; CDR2 reads YNFKEQ.

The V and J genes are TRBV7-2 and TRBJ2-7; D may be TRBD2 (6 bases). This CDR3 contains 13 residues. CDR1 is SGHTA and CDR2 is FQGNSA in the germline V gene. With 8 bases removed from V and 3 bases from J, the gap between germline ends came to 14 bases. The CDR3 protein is CASRLREDYEQYF. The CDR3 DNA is TGTGCCAGCCGTCTGCGGGAAGACTACGAGCAGTACTTC.

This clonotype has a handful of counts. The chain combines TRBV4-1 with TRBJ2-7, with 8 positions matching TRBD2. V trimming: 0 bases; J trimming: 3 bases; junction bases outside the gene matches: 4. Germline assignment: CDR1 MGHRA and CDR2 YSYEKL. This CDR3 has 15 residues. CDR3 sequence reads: CASSQEVSGNYEQYF. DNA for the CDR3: TGCGCCAGCAGCCAAGAGGTTAGCGGGAACTACGAGCAGTACTTC.

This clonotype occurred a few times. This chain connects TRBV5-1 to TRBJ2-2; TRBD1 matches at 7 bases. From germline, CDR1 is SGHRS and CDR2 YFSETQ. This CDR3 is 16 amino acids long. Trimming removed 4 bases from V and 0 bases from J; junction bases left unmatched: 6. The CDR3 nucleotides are TGCGCCAGCAGCACGGGACAGTCGCCGAACACCGGGGAGCTGTTTTTT. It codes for CASSTGQSPNTGELFF.

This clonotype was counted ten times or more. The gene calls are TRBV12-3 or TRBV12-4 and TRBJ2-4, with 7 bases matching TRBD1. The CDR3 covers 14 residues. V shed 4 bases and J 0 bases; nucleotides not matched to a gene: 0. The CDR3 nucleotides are TGTGCCAGCAGTTACAGGGGAGCCAAAAACATTCAGTACTTC. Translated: CASSYRGAKNIQYF.

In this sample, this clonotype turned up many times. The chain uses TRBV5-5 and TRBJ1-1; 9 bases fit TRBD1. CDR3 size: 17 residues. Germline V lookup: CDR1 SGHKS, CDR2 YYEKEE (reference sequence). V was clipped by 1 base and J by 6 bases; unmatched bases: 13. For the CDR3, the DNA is TGTGCCAGCAGCTTGTTTGAGGGGGGGACAGGGTTGCCTGAAGCTTTCTTT. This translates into CASSLFEGGTGLPEAFF.

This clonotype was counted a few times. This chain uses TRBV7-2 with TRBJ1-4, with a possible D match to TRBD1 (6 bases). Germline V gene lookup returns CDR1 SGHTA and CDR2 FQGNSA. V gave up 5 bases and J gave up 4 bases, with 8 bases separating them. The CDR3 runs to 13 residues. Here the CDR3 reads CASSPGHNEKLFF. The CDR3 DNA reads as TGTGCCAGCAGCCCGGGACATAATGAAAAACTGTTTTTT.

CDR3 in amino acids: CARDLAFEQFF. As DNA, the CDR3 is TGTGCCAGAGATCTAGCGTTTGAGCAGTTCTTC. V is TRBV27 and J is TRBJ2-1, with a weak D call TRBD2 (6 bases). This CDR3 comprises 11 residues. Germline V lookup: CDR1 MNHEY, CDR2 SMNVEV (reference sequence). Trimming pared 9 bases from V and 9 bases from J, leaving 12 bases between.

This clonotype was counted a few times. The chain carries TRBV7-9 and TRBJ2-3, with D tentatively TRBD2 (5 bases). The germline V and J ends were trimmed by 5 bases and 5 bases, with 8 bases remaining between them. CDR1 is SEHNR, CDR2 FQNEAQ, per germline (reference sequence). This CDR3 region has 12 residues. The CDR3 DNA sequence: TGTGCCAGCAGCCAGGAGGAAGATACGCAGTATTTT. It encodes CASSQEEDTQYF.

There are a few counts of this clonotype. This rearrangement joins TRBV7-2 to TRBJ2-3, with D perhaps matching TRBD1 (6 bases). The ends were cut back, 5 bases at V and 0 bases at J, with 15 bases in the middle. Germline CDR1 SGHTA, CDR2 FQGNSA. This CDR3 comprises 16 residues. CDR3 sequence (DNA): TGTGCCAGCAGCCCCCGCCCACAGGGAAGCACAGATACGCAGTATTTT. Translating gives CASSPRPQGSTDTQYF. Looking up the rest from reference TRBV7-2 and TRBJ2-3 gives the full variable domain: GAGVSQSPSNKVTEKGKDVELRCDPISGHTALYWYRQSLGQGLEFLIYFQGNSAPDKSGLPSDRFSAERTGGSVSTLTIQRTQQEDSAVYLCASSPRPQGSTDTQYFGPGTRLTVL.

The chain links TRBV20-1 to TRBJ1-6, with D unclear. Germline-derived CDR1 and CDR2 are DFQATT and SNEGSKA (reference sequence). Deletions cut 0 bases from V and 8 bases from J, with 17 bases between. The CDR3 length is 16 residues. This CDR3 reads CSARDWGLGLHSPLHF. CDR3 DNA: TGCAGTGCTAGAGATTGGGGTCTCGGGCTACATTCACCCCTCCACTTT.